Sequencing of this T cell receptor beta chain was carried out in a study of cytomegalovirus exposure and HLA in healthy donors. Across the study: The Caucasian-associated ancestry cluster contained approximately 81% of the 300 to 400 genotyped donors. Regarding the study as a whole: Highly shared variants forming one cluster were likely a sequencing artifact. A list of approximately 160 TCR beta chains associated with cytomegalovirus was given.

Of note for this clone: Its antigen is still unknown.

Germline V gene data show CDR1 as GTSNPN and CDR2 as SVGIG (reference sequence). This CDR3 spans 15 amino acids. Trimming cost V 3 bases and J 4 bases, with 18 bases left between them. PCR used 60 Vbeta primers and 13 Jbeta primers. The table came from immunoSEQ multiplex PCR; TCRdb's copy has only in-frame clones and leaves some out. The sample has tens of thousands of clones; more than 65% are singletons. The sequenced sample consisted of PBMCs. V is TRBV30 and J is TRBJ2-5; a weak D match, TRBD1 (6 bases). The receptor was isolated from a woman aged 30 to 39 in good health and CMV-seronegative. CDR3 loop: CAWSPGHFFGETQYF. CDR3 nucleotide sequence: TGTGCCTGGAGCCCGGGACACTTCTTCGGAGAGACCCAGTACTTC.